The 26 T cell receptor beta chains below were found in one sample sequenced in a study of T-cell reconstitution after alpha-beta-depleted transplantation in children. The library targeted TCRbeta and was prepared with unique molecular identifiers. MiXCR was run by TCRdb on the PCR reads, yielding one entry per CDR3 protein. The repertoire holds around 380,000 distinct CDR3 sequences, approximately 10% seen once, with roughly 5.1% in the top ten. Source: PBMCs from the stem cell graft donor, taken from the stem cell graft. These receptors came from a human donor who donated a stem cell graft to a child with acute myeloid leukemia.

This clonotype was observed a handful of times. The CDR3 sequence is CASSLLGGDYNEQFF. CDR3 in DNA: TGTGCCAGCAGCTTACTTGGGGGGGACTACAATGAGCAGTTCTTC. The chain combines TRBV7-3 with TRBJ2-1, with TRBD2 matching over 7 bases. The CDR3 runs 15 residues. CDR1 and CDR2 (germline): SGHTA, FQGTGA. J gave up 3 bases and V 2 bases, and 4 bases lay outside the gene matches.

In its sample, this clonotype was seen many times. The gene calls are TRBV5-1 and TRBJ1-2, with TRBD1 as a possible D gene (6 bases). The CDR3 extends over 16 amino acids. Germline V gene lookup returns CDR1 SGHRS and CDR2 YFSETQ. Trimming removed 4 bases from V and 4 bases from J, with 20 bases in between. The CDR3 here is CASSLGPGGGLYGYTF. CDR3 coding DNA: TGCGCCAGCAGCCTTGGCCCCGGGGGCGGGCTCTATGGCTACACCTTC.

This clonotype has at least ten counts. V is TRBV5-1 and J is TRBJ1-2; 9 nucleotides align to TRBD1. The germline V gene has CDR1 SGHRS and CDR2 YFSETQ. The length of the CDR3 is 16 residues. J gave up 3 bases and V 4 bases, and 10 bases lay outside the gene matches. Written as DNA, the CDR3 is TGCGCCAGCAGCAGGAGTCCGGGACAGGGTGACTATGGCTACACCTTC. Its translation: CASSRSPGQGDYGYTF.

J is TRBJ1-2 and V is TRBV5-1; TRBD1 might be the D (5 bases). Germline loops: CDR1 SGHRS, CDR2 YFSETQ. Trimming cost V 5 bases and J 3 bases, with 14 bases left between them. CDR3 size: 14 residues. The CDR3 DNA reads TGCGCCAGCAGTGTGGCAGGGCAGGACTATGGCTACACCTTC. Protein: CASSVAGQDYGYTF.

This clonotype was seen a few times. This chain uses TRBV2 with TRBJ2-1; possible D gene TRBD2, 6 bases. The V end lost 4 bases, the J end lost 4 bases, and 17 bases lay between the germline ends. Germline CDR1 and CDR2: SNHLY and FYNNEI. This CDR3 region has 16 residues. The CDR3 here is CASSASRGNAYNEQFF. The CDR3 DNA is TGTGCCAGCAGTGCATCTCGGGGGAACGCATACAATGAGCAGTTCTTC.

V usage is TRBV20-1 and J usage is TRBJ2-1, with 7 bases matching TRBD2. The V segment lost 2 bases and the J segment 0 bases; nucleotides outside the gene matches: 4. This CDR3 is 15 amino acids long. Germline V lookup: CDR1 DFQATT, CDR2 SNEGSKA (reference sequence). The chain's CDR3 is CSARLGGSSYNEQFF. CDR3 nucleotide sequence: TGCAGTGCTAGACTTGGCGGGAGCTCCTACAATGAGCAGTTCTTC.

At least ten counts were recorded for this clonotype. The CDR3 reads CASSYRWDYNEQFF. The DNA for the CDR3 is TGTGCCAGCAGTTACCGGTGGGACTACAATGAGCAGTTCTTC. V gene TRBV6-5 combines with J gene TRBJ2-1; D uncertain. Trimming removed 2 bases from V and 3 bases from J, with 8 bases in between. Looked up from germline, CDR1 is MNHEY and CDR2 is SVGAGI. The CDR3 has 14 amino acids.

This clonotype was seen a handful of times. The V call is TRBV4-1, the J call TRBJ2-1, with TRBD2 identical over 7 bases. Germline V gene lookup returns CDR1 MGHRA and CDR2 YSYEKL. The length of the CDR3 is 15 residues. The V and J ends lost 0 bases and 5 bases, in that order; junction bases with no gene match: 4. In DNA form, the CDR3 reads TGCGCCAGCAGCCAAGATCTGGGAGGGAACAATGAGCAGTTCTTC. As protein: CASSQDLGGNNEQFF.

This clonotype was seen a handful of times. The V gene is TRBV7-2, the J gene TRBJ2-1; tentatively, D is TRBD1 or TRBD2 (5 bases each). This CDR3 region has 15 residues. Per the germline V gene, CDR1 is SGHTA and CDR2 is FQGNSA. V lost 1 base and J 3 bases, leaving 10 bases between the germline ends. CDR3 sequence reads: CASSLGDVGYNEQFF. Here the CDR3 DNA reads TGTGCCAGCAGCTTAGGGGACGTGGGCTACAATGAGCAGTTCTTC.

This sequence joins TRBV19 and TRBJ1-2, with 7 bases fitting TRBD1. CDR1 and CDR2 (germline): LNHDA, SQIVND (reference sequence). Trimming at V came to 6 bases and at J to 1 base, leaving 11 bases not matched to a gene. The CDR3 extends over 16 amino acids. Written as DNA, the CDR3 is TGTGCCAGTAGCCCGACCTGGGACAGCTTTAACTATGGCTACACCTTC. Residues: CASSPTWDSFNYGYTF.

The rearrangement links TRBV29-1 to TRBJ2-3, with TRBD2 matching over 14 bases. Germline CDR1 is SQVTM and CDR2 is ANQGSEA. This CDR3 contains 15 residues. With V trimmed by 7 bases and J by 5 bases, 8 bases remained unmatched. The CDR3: CSAPGLAGVGDTQYF. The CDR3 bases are TGCAGCGCTCCGGGACTAGCGGGAGTAGGAGATACGCAGTATTTT.

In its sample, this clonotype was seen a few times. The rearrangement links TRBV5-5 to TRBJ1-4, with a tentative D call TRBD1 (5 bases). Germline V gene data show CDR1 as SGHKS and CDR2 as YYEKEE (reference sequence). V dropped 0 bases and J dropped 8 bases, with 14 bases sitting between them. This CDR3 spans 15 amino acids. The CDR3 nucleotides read TGTGCCAGCAGCTTGGAGAGGGGCGATGGGGAAAAACTGTTTTTT. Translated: CASSLERGDGEKLFF.

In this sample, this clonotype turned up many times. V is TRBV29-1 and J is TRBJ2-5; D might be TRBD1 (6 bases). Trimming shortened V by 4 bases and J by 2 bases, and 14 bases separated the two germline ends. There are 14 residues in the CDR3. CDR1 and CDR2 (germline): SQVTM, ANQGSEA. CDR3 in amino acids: CSVVPRGGQETQYF. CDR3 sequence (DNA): TGCAGCGTTGTACCTAGAGGGGGTCAAGAGACCCAGTACTTC.

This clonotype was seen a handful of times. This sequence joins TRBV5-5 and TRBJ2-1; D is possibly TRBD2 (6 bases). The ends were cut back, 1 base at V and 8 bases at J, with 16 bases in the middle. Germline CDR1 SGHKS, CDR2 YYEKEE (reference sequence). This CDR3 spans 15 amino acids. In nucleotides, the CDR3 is TGTGCCAGCAGCTTGTCTGCGGGACCGGTCTATGAGCAGTTCTTC. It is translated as CASSLSAGPVYEQFF.

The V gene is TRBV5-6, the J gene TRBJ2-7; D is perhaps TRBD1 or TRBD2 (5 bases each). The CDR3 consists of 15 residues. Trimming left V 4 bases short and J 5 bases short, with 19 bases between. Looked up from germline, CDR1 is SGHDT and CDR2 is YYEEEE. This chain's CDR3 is CASSPPGLRPHEQYF. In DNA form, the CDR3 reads TGTGCCAGCAGCCCCCCGGGGCTACGACCTCACGAGCAGTACTTC.

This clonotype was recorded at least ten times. In DNA, the CDR3 is TGTGCCAGCAGCTTAGCTGGTCGTTCTAACTATGGCTACACCTTC. It yields the protein CASSLAGRSNYGYTF. The rearrangement links TRBV7-2 to TRBJ1-2; D unresolved. This CDR3 contains 15 residues. The V gene's germline CDR1 is SGHTA and CDR2 FQGNSA. Trimming pared 0 bases from V and 0 bases from J, leaving 8 bases between.

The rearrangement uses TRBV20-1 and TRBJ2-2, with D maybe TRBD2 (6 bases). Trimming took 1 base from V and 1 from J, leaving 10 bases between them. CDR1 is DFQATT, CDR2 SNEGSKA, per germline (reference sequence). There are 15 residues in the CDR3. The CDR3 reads CSARVGGVNTGELFF. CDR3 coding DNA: TGCAGTGCTAGAGTGGGCGGGGTGAACACCGGGGAGCTGTTTTTT.

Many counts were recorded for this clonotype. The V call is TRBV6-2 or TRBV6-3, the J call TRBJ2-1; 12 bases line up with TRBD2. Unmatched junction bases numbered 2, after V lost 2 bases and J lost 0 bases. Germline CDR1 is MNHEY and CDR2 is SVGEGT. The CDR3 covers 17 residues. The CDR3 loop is CASSYLAGGGSYNEQFF. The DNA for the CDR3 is TGTGCCAGCAGTTACCTAGCGGGAGGGGGCTCCTACAATGAGCAGTTCTTC.

DNA of the CDR3: TGCGCCAGCAGCCAAGATTTCGGCGGGACGCAGTATTTT. The encoded protein is CASSQDFGGTQYF. The rearrangement joins TRBV4-3 to TRBJ2-3, with D perhaps matching TRBD2 (5 bases). V dropped 0 bases and J dropped 9 bases, with 10 bases sitting between them. Germline loops: CDR1 LGHNA, CDR2 YSLEER. CDR3 length equals 13 residues.

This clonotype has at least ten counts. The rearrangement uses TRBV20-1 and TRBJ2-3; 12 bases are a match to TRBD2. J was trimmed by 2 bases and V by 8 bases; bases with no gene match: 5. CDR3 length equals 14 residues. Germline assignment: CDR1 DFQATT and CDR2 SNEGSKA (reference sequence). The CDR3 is CSTLAGGNTDTQYF. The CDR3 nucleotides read TGCAGTACCCTAGCGGGGGGGAACACAGATACGCAGTATTTT.

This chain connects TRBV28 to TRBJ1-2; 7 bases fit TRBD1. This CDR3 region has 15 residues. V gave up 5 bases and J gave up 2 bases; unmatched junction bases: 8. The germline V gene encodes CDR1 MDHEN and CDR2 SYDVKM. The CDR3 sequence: CASSDKGTANYGYTF. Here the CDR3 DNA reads TGTGCCAGCAGTGACAAAGGGACAGCCAACTATGGCTACACCTTC.

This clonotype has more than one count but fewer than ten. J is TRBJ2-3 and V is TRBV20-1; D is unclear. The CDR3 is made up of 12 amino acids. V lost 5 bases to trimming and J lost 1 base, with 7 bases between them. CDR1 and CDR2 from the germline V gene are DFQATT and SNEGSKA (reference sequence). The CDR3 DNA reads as TGCAGTGCTGGGCCCGGCACAGATACGCAGTATTTT. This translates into CSAGPGTDTQYF.

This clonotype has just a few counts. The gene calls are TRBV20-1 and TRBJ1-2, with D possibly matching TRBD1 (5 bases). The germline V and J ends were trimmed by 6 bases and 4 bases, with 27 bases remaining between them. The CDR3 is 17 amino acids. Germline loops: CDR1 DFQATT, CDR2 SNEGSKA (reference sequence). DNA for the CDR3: TGCAGTGCCCCCCGGGACGCCGGAGGTCTGGGTAGCTATGGCTACACCTTC. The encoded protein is CSAPRDAGGLGSYGYTF.

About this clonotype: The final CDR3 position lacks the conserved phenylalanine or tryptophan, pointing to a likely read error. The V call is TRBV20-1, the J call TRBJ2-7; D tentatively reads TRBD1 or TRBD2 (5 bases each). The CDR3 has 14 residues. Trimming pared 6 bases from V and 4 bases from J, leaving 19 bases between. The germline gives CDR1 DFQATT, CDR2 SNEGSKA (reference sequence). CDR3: CSASRGAETYEQYS. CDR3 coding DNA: TGCAGTGCATCGAGGGGAGCGGAGACTTACGAGCAGTACTCC.

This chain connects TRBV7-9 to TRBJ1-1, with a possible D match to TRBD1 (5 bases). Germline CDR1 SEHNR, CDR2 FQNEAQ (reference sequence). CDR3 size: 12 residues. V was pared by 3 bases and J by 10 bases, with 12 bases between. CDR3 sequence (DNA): TGTGCCAGCAGCTTTGTGGCAGGGCCAGCTTTCTTT. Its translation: CASSFVAGPAFF. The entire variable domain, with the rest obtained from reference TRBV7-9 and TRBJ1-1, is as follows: DTGVSQNPRHKITKRGQNVTFRCDPISEHNRLYWYRQTLGQGPEFLTYFQNEAQLEKSRLLSDRFSAERPKGSFSTLEIQRTEQGDSAMYLCASSFVAGPAFFGQGTRLTVV.

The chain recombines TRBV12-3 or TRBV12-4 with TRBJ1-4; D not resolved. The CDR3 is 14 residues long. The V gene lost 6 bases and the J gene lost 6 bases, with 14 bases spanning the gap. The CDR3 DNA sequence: TGTGCCAGCAGGGGAGGAGCGGGAGATGAAAAACTGTTTTTT. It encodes CASRGGAGDEKLFF.